The next 9 T cell receptor beta chains were all read from a single sample in a study of T cell responses to AZD1222 COVID-19 vaccine. The assay was immunoSEQ multiplex PCR, and TCRdb's table has in-frame clones only and misses some. The sample includes roughly 80,000 clones, 85% to 90% seen only once; the top ten take over 5.5%. The material sequenced was peripheral blood, taken on day 0 of AZD1222 vaccination. The receptors stem from an adult in good health.

V is TRBV19 and J is TRBJ1-1; D perhaps matches TRBD1 (5 bases). Trimming cost V 3 bases and J 6 bases, with 11 bases left between them. The CDR3 consists of 13 residues. The germline V gene has CDR1 LNHDA and CDR2 SQIVND (reference sequence). This CDR3 is CASSISGLPEAFF. DNA for the CDR3: TGTGCCAGTAGTATCTCAGGGTTACCTGAAGCTTTCTTT.

V usage is TRBV7-8 and J usage is TRBJ1-5; TRBD1 matches at 7 bases. The trim removed 4 bases at V and 6 bases at J, leaving 18 bases unmatched. Germline V CDR1 and CDR2: SGHVS, FQNEAQ. The CDR3 length is 18 residues. The CDR3 protein is CASSYPMAGGIAGQPQHF. CDR3 nucleotides: TGTGCCAGCAGCTATCCGATGGCAGGGGGAATCGCCGGTCAGCCCCAGCATTTT.

The J gene is TRBJ2-7, the V gene TRBV19; weak D call: TRBD1 (5 bases). V was shortened by 2 bases and J by 4 bases, with 15 bases between the two germline ends. The germline CDR1 and CDR2 sequences are LNHDA and SQIVND (reference sequence). The CDR3 spans 15 residues. DNA of the CDR3: TGTGCCAGTAGTATATGGAGACAGACAAAATACGAGCAGTACTTC. This sequence encodes CASSIWRQTKYEQYF.

V is TRBV7-3 and J is TRBJ2-1, with D uncertain. Germline V gives CDR1 SGHTA, CDR2 FQGTGA. Trimming stripped 2 bases from V and 6 bases from J, with 5 bases between. CDR3 length equals 12 residues. The CDR3 reads CASSLVANEQFF. The CDR3 coding sequence is TGTGCCAGCAGCTTAGTAGCCAATGAGCAGTTCTTC. The variable domain in full, completed from reference TRBV7-3 and TRBJ2-1, reads GAGVSQTPSNKVTEKGKYVELRCDPISGHTALYWYRQSLGQGPEFLIYFQGTGAADDSGLPNDRFFAVRPEGSVSTLKIQRTERGDSAVYLCASSLVANEQFFGPGTRLTVL.

The chain couples TRBV11-2 to TRBJ2-2, with 7 bases lining up with TRBD2. The germline CDR1 and CDR2 sequences are SGHAT and FQNNGV. The CDR3 covers 18 residues. Losses at the gene ends were 5 bases for V and 7 bases for J; bases not matched to a gene: 19. The DNA of the CDR3 is TGTGCCAGCAGCCCGGGGGGTAGGACTAGTCTGTCCGTCGGGGAGCTGTTTTTT. It yields the protein CASSPGGRTSLSVGELFF.

The chain carries TRBV28 and TRBJ2-1, with 8 bases identical to TRBD2. Germline V gene data show CDR1 as MDHEN and CDR2 as SYDVKM. CDR3 size: 17 residues. J was trimmed by 2 bases and V by 4 bases; bases with no gene match: 10. Written as DNA, the CDR3 is TGTGCCAGCAGTTGGAGCGGGGGTCCCCGAACCTACAATGAGCAGTTCTTC. It codes for CASSWSGGPRTYNEQFF.

The chain combines TRBV7-6 with TRBJ1-1; 10 positions agree with TRBD1. This CDR3 region has 15 residues. The germline gives CDR1 SGHVS, CDR2 FNYEAQ. V was clipped by 7 bases and J by 4 bases; unmatched bases: 9. DNA for the CDR3: TGTGCCAGCACCGGGACAGGGGTAATGGGCACTGAAGCTTTCTTT. Translating it yields CASTGTGVMGTEAFF. The full variable domain, its missing parts supplied by reference TRBV7-6 and TRBJ1-1, is GAGVSQSPRYKVTKRGQDVALRCDPISGHVSLYWYRQALGQGPEFLTYFNYEAQQDKSGLPNDRFSAERPEGSISTLTIQRTEQRDSAMYRCASTGTGVMGTEAFFGQGTRLTVV.

The chain has TRBV19 and TRBJ1-6; the D is unclear. Trimming stripped 7 bases from V and 6 bases from J, with 10 bases between. Germline V gene data show CDR1 as LNHDA and CDR2 as SQIVND (reference sequence). There are 13 residues in the CDR3. CDR3 region: CASNAVSNSPLHF. In nucleotides, the CDR3 is TGTGCCAGTAACGCTGTCAGTAATTCACCCCTCCACTTT.

This sequence joins TRBV7-5 and TRBJ2-5; the table's D call, TRBD1, was not checked against the DNA. TRBV7-5 is listed as a pseudogene. This CDR3 is 15 amino acids long. CDR3 region: CARSLFDRSGETQYF. DNA for the CDR3: TGTGCCAGAAGCTTATTCGACCGCTCAGGGGAGACCCAGTACTTC.